This T cell receptor beta chain originates from a study of CD8 T cells in Susac syndrome. The RNA, about 0.5 to 1 ug, was put through reverse transcription using random hexamers. Across 54 Vbeta and 13 Jbeta, TCR beta CDR3 was amplified with immunoSEQ multiplex PCR. TCRdb reanalysed the immunoSEQ multiplex PCR reads using MiXCR and keeps one entry per CDR3 protein. Counted here are approximately 210,000 distinct CDR3 sequences, over 90% occurring once; the ten biggest clones make up about 0.15%. Germline V gene sequence: CDR1 SGHDT, CDR2 YYEEEE. This CDR3 region has 13 residues. The V and J ends lost 4 bases and 5 bases respectively, with 13 bases between them. In contrast to the negatively isolated CD8+ and CD4+ T cells, TEMRA cells were FACS-enriched.

Sequences were obtained from CD4+ T cells from PBMCs. The sequence was obtained from a human donor with Susac syndrome. J is TRBJ2-7 and V is TRBV5-6; D call uncertain. CDR3 bases: TGTGCCAGCAGCCCTACGGGCCACCACGAGCAGTACTTC. It yields the protein CASSPTGHHEQYF.